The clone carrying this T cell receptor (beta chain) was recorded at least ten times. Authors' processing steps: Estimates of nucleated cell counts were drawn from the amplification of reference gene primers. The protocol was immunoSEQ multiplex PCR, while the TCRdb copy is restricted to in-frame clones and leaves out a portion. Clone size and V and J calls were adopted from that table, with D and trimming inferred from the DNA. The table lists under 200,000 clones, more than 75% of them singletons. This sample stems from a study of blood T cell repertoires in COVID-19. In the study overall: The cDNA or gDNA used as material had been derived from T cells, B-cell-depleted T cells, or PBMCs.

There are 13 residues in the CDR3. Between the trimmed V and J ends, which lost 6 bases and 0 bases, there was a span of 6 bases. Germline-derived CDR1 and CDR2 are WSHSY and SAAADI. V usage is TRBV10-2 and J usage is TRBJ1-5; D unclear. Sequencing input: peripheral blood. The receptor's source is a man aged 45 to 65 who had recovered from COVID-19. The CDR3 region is CASRLSSNQPQHF. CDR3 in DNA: TGCGCCAGCAGACTAAGTAGCAATCAGCCCCAGCATTTT.